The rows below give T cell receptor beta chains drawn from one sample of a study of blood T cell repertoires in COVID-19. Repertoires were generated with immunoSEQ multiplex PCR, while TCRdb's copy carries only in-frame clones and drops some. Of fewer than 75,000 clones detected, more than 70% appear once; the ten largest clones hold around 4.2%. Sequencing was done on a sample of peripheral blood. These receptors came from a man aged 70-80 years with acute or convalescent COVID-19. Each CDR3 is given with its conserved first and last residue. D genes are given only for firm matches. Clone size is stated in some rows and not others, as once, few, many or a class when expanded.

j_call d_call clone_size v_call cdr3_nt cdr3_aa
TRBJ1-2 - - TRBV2 TGTGCCAGCAGCCAGGGTTCTAACTATGGCTACACCTTC CASSQGSNYGYTF
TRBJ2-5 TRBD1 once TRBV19 TGTGCCAGCAATCTCGGGCGACAGGGGGAGACCCAGTACTTC CASNLGRQGETQYF
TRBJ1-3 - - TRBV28 TGTGCCAGCAGTTTTACAGGGATAAACACCATATATTTT CASSFTGINTIYF
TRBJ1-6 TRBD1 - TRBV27 TGTGCCAGCAGTATGACAGGGCTTTCACCCCTCCACTTT CASSMTGLSPLHF
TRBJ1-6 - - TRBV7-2 TGTGCCAGCTCCCAGCGGGGGGGTCAATGGAATAATTCACCCCTCCACTTT CASSQRGGQWNNSPLHF
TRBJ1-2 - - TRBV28 TGTGCCAGCAGGATCGGACAGCATTATGGCTACACCTTC CASRIGQHYGYTF
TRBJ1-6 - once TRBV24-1 TGTGCCACCAGTGAATTGACACAGAATTATAATTCACCCCTCCACTTT CATSELTQNYNSPLHF
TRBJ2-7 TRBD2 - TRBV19 TGTGCCAGTAGTATAAGGACTAGAAGCGGGGGCTCCTACGAGCAGTACTTC CASSIRTRSGGSYEQYF
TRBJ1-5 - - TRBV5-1 TGCGCCAGCAGCTTGGATGGGGGAGGGCAGCCCCAGCATTTT CASSLDGGGQPQHF
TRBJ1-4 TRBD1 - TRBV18 TGTGCCAGCTCACTCAGGGGGGATGGAAAACTGTTTTTT CASSLRGDGKLFF
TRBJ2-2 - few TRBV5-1 TGCGCCAGCGGGCAGGCGAACACCGGGGAGCTGTTTTTT CASGQANTGELFF
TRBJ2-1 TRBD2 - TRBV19 TGTGCCAGTAGTTCCCGACTAGCGGGGGCCATCCGTTCCTACAATGAGCAGTTCTTC CASSSRLAGAIRSYNEQFF
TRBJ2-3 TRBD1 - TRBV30 TGTGCCTGGAGTGCCTTGGGACAGGGCCTTAGCACAGATACGCAGTATTTT CAWSALGQGLSTDTQYF
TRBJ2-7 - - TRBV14 TGTGCCAGCAGCCAAGATTTGCGATCCTACGAGCAGTACTTC CASSQDLRSYEQYF
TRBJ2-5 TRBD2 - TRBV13 TGTGCCAGCAGCCAAGCTTACGATCGGGTAACTAGCGGGGCCCAAGAGACCCAGTACTTC CASSQAYDRVTSGAQETQYF
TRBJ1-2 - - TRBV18 TGTGCCAGCTCCCGCAGTAATCCTAACTATGGCTACACCTTC CASSRSNPNYGYTF
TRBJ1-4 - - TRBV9 TGTGCCAGCAGCGTTGAGGGAACTAATGAAAAACTGTTTTTT CASSVEGTNEKLFF
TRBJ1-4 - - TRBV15 TGTGCCACCAGCGGGGAGGATGGGTGGGAAAAACTGTTTTTT CATSGEDGWEKLFF
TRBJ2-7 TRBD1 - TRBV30 TGTGCCTGGAGAAGGACAGGGCAGAGCTACGAGCAGTACTTC CAWRRTGQSYEQYF
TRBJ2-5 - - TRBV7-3 TGTGCCAGCAGCTTATTCGGGGAGGGAGGGGGGACCCAGTACTTC CASSLFGEGGGTQYF
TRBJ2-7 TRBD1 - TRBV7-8 TGTGCCAGCACCCGTCGGTCCCCCGCCATGGGACAGAGCTCCTACGAGCAGTACTTC CASTRRSPAMGQSSYEQYF
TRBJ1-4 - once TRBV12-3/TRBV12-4 TGTGCCAGCAGACACCAGGGAGGCGAAAAACTGTTTTTT CASRHQGGEKLFF
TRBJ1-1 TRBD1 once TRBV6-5 TGTGCCAGCAGTTTAACAGGGGGCGACGGGAACACTGAAGCTTTCTTT CASSLTGGDGNTEAFF
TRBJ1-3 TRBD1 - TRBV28 TGTGCCAGCACCAGGGGGTCCGGAAACACCATATATTTT CASTRGSGNTIYF
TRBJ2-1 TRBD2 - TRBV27 TGTGCCAGCAGTGCGCGACTAGCGGGGGGGCCTGAGCAGTTCTTC CASSARLAGGPEQFF
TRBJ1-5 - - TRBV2 TGTGCCAGCAGTGTACTGAGCAATCAGCCCCAGCATTTT CASSVLSNQPQHF
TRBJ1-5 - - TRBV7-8 TGTGCCAGCAGCTTAGAATATTCGGATCAGCCCCAGCATTTT CASSLEYSDQPQHF